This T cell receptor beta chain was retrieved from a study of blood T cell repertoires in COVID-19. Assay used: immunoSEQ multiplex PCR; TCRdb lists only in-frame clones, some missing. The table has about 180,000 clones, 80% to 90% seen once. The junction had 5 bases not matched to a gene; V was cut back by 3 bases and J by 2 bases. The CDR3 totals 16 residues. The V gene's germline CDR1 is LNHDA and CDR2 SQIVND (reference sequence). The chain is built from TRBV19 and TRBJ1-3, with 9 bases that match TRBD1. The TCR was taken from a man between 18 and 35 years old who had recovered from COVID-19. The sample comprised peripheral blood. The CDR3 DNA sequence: TGTGCCAGTAGTATTTCGGACAGGGGTGCTGGAAACACCATATATTTT. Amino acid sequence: CASSISDRGAGNTIYF.